These 32 T cell receptor beta chains were all obtained from the same sample, sequenced in a study of T cells in Graves' hyperthyroidism and ophthalmopathy. TCR beta CDR3 regions were amplified from RNA transcripts. HTBI primers were the set used in a first-round RT-PCR of the TCR CDR3. TCRdb recomputed calls from the multiplex PCR reads with MiXCR, one row per CDR3 protein. Counted here are some 320,000 distinct CDR3 sequences, approximately 14% occurring once; the ten biggest clones make up 34%. The sequenced sample consisted of blood. Source of these receptors: a woman in her thirties or forties with Graves' ophthalmopathy.

The rearrangement links TRBV29-1 to TRBJ2-2, with TRBD1 matching over 7 bases. V was clipped by 7 bases and J by 9 bases; unmatched bases: 11. Germline V gives CDR1 SQVTM, CDR2 ANQGSEA. The CDR3 sequence is 13 residues long. DNA for the CDR3: TGCAGCGCCGAAGGGACAGCAAGAAGGGAGCTGTTTTTT. It encodes CSAEGTARRELFF.

V gene TRBV10-3 combines with J gene TRBJ2-7; D not certain. V was trimmed by 2 bases and J by 1 base, leaving 3 bases between them. The CDR3 has 12 amino acids. Germline CDR1 ENHRY, CDR2 SYGVKD. CDR3 sequence (DNA): TGTGCCATCAGTGAGCCATCCTACGAGCAGTACTTC. As protein: CAISEPSYEQYF.

This clonotype was counted ten times or more. This rearrangement joins TRBV11-3 to TRBJ2-3; maybe TRBD1 (5 bases). This CDR3 is built from 15 residues. V lost 2 bases and J lost 0, with 9 bases in between. CDR1 SGHNT and CDR2 YENEEA come from the germline V gene. The CDR3 DNA sequence: TGTGCCAGCAGCTTACCAGGGTCTAGCACAGATACGCAGTATTTT. Protein sequence: CASSLPGSSTDTQYF.

Many counts were recorded for this clonotype. The V gene is TRBV30, the J gene TRBJ2-1, with D unresolved. Germline V lookup: CDR1 GTSNPN, CDR2 SVGIG (reference sequence). There are 14 residues in the CDR3. V was shortened by 0 bases and J by 2 bases, with 8 bases between the two germline ends. The CDR3 spells CAWSVWGTYNEQFF. CDR3 nucleotides: TGTGCCTGGAGTGTCTGGGGAACCTACAATGAGCAGTTCTTC.

This clonotype was observed a single time. This may stem from a read error, because a much larger clone lies one nucleotide away. The chain is built from TRBV20-1 and TRBJ2-3, with 8 nucleotides matching TRBD2. Germline V gene lookup returns CDR1 DFQATT and CDR2 SNEGSKA (reference sequence). There are 16 residues in the CDR3. Here the CDR3 DNA reads TGCAGTGCTAGAGATCCCCTAGCGGGCCCCACAGATATGCAGTATTTT. Encoded protein: CSARDPLAGPTDMQYF.

This clonotype occurred many times. This chain uses TRBV20-1 with TRBJ1-5; D might be TRBD1 (5 bases). Germline loops: CDR1 DFQATT, CDR2 SNEGSKA (reference sequence). The CDR3 is 13 amino acids. Deletions cut 0 bases from V and 7 bases from J, with 10 bases between. The CDR3 here is CSARDARAQPQHF. The CDR3 nucleotides read TGCAGTGCTAGAGATGCCAGGGCGCAGCCCCAGCATTTT.

This chain joins TRBV6-1 and TRBJ2-1, with 15 bases aligning to TRBD2. After removal of 9 bases from V and 8 bases from J, the junction contained 2 bases not matched to a gene. CDR3 size: 13 residues. Per the germline V gene, CDR1 is MNHNS and CDR2 is SASEGT. This CDR3 is CASGTSGRYEQFF. CDR3 DNA sequence: TGTGCCAGTGGGACTAGCGGGAGGTATGAGCAGTTCTTC.

The sample holds many counts of this clonotype. J is TRBJ2-3 and V is TRBV6-1; 12 nucleotides line up with TRBD2. The CDR3 is 15 amino acids. With V trimmed by 8 bases and J by 3 bases, 6 bases remained unmatched. Germline V gene lookup returns CDR1 MNHNS and CDR2 SASEGT. The CDR3 here is CASGSSGRATDTQYF. CDR3 sequence (DNA): TGTGCCAGCGGCTCTAGCGGGAGGGCGACAGATACGCAGTATTTT.

In this sample, this clonotype turned up a few times. The gene calls are TRBV10-3 and TRBJ2-7; the match to TRBD2 covers 11 bases. The germline gives CDR1 ENHRY, CDR2 SYGVKD. V was clipped by 7 bases and J by 6 bases; unmatched bases: 14. The CDR3 consists of 16 residues. DNA for the CDR3: TGTGCCATCATGGTTACTAGCGGGAGTAGAGCCGGCGAGCAGTACTTC. It encodes CAIMVTSGSRAGEQYF.

This clonotype was found many times. This chain joins TRBV27 and TRBJ2-3, with D tentatively TRBD1 or TRBD2 (6 bases each). This CDR3 is built from 17 residues. From germline, CDR1 is MNHEY and CDR2 SMNVEV (reference sequence). Trimming pared 7 bases from V and 5 bases from J, leaving 25 bases between. The CDR3 reads CASTRGYGGPSLDTQYF. CDR3 DNA: TGTGCCAGCACCAGAGGGTACGGGGGCCCTTCATTAGATACGCAGTATTTT.

This clonotype was detected ten times or more. The rearrangement joins TRBV28 to TRBJ1-3; 8 bases line up with TRBD1. V shed 7 bases and J 2 bases; nucleotides not matched to a gene: 4. CDR1 is MDHEN and CDR2 is SYDVKM in the germline V gene. CDR3 length: 14 amino acids. CDR3 amino acids: CASTLGQAGNTIYF. In DNA, the CDR3 is TGTGCCAGCACCTTGGGACAGGCTGGAAACACCATATATTTT.

This clonotype was recorded many times. The chain recombines TRBV28 with TRBJ1-2; a possible D gene is TRBD1 (5 bases). The germline V and J ends were trimmed by 3 bases and 6 bases, with 11 bases remaining between them. Looked up from germline, CDR1 is MDHEN and CDR2 is SYDVKM. CDR3 length equals 13 residues. Here the CDR3 reads CASSFSQAHGYTF. The CDR3 DNA reads as TGTGCCAGCAGTTTTTCACAGGCCCATGGCTACACCTTC.

The chain has TRBV4-1 and TRBJ2-7; possibly TRBD2 for D (5 bases). In germline, CDR1 is MGHRA, CDR2 YSYEKL. V was pared by 0 bases and J by 6 bases, with 18 bases between. The CDR3 is 16 amino acids. The CDR3 loop reads CASSQDIVSAVREQYF. CDR3 DNA: TGCGCCAGCAGCCAAGATATTGTGTCAGCGGTCCGCGAGCAGTACTTC.

This clonotype was recorded many times. The genes are TRBV14 and TRBJ1-6; TRBD1 agrees at 7 bases. The junction had 14 bases not matched to a gene; V was cut back by 6 bases and J by 9 bases. CDR3 length: 16 amino acids. Germline V gives CDR1 SGHDN, CDR2 FVKESK. The CDR3 DNA sequence: TGTGCCAGCAGTTACTCCGGACAGGCTTCCGGTTCACCCCTCCACTTT. Translated: CASSYSGQASGSPLHF. Drawing the rest from reference TRBV14 and TRBJ1-6, the complete variable domain is EAGVTQFPSHSVIEKGQTVTLRCDPISGHDNLYWYRRVMGKEIKFLLHFVKESKQDESGMPNNRFLAERTGGTYSTLKVQPAELEDSGVYFCASSYSGQASGSPLHFGNGTRLTVT.

Remarks on this clonotype: This may be a read error: a much more frequent sequence differs by one nucleotide. The V and J genes are TRBV2 and TRBJ2-1; 9 bases match TRBD2. The CDR3 runs to 17 residues. In germline, CDR1 is SNHLY, CDR2 FYNNEI. V lost 11 bases, J lost 5 bases, and 19 bases stayed unmatched. The CDR3 reads CAGGLAKMGGGDNEQFF. CDR3 in DNA: TGTGCCGGAGGACTAGCGAAAATGGGGGGGGGGGACAATGAGCAGTTCTTC.

This clonotype was counted many times. This chain connects TRBV15 to TRBJ1-5; 11 nucleotides match TRBD1. The CDR3 covers 16 residues. The junction had 12 bases not matched to a gene; V was cut back by 8 bases and J by 6 bases. Germline V lookup: CDR1 LNHNV, CDR2 YYDKDF (reference sequence). The CDR3 bases are TGTGCCACCCGCGGCGGGACAGGGGGGGCGAGTCAGCCCCAGCATTTT. Encoded protein: CATRGGTGGASQPQHF.

V gene TRBV20-1 combines with J gene TRBJ1-5; the match to TRBD1 covers 11 bases. Per the germline V gene, CDR1 is DFQATT and CDR2 is SNEGSKA (reference sequence). This CDR3 is 19 amino acids long. With V trimmed by 5 bases and J by 0 bases, 15 bases remained unmatched. The CDR3 coding sequence is TGCAGTGCTGAAAGTACCGGGACAGGGGGAGCTTATAGCAATCAGCCCCAGCATTTT. Amino acid sequence: CSAESTGTGGAYSNQPQHF.

This clonotype was found many times. The chain recombines TRBV20-1 with TRBJ1-5; D is uncertain. V was clipped by 6 bases and J by 4 bases, with 13 bases between them. This CDR3 comprises 13 residues. Germline V lookup: CDR1 DFQATT, CDR2 SNEGSKA (reference sequence). CDR3 in amino acids: CSAGTRSNQPQHF. The CDR3 DNA reads as TGCAGTGCCGGTACCCGTTCAAATCAGCCCCAGCATTTT.

The sample holds many counts of this clonotype. V usage is TRBV19 and J usage is TRBJ2-1; unclear D gene. The CDR3 covers 13 residues. Germline V CDR1 and CDR2: LNHDA, SQIVND (reference sequence). V was clipped by 3 bases and J by 3 bases, with 6 bases between them. CDR3: CASSIVDYNEQFF. As DNA, the CDR3 is TGTGCCAGTAGTATTGTGGACTACAATGAGCAGTTCTTC.

This clonotype occurred many times. The rearrangement joins TRBV14 to TRBJ2-1; TRBD1 aligns across 8 bases. Germline CDR1 reads SGHDN; CDR2 reads FVKESK. V trimming: 2 bases; J trimming: 2 bases; junction bases outside the gene matches: 5. The CDR3 length is 16 residues. CDR3 loop: CASSQTWTGPYNEQFF. Written as DNA, the CDR3 is TGTGCCAGCAGCCAAACCTGGACAGGGCCCTACAATGAGCAGTTCTTC.

This clonotype was seen repeatedly, ten times or more. The V gene is TRBV13, the J gene TRBJ2-7, with TRBD1 matching over 7 bases. From germline, CDR1 is PRHDT and CDR2 FYEKMQ (reference sequence). This CDR3 has 14 residues. The trim removed 3 bases at V and 2 bases at J, leaving 4 bases unmatched. The chain's CDR3 is CASSLRGLAYEQYF. CDR3 bases: TGTGCCAGCAGCTTGAGGGGGCTTGCCTACGAGCAGTACTTC. Full variable domain (outside the CDR3, taken from reference TRBV13 and TRBJ2-7): AAGVIQSPRHLIKEKRETATLKCYPIPRHDTVYWYQQGPGQDPQFLISFYEKMQSDKGSIPDRFSAQQFSDYHSELNMSSLELGDSALYFCASSLRGLAYEQYFGPGTRLTVT.

This clonotype was counted at least ten times. The chain couples TRBV13 to TRBJ1-1; 8 bases align to TRBD1. The CDR3 covers 13 residues. From germline, CDR1 is PRHDT and CDR2 FYEKMQ (reference sequence). Unmatched junction bases numbered 8, after V lost 5 bases and J lost 9 bases. Here the CDR3 DNA reads TGTGCCAGCAGCATGGGACAGGATCTAAAAGCTTTCTTT. Translation gives CASSMGQDLKAFF.

This clonotype has ten or more counts. The V and J genes are TRBV15 and TRBJ2-7; D not certain. There are 14 residues in the CDR3. Germline V CDR1 and CDR2: LNHNV, YYDKDF (reference sequence). Trimming left V 0 bases short and J 8 bases short, with 14 bases between. The chain's CDR3 is CATSRDRAPFQQYF. CDR3 sequence (DNA): TGTGCCACCAGCAGAGATCGTGCCCCATTCCAGCAGTACTTC.

The table lists this clonotype with a few counts. The genes are TRBV6-5 and TRBJ2-2, with 10 bases matching TRBD1. Per the germline V gene, CDR1 is MNHEY and CDR2 is SVGAGI. V lost 0 bases and J lost 5; bases outside the gene matches: 6. The CDR3 runs to 17 residues. CDR3 DNA sequence: TGTGCCAGCAGTTACTCGTTCGGGACAGGGGATACCGGGGAGCTGTTTTTT. It specifies CASSYSFGTGDTGELFF.

V and J are TRBV20-1 and TRBJ2-2; no clear D. V was cut by 0 bases and J by 6 bases, with 17 bases left in between. CDR1 DFQATT and CDR2 SNEGSKA come from the germline V gene (reference sequence). The CDR3 has 16 residues. CDR3 nucleotides: TGCAGTGCTAGAGATGTTCCCAGTGGCGCCGCCGGGGAGCTGTTTTTT. Amino acids: CSARDVPSGAAGELFF.

This clonotype was counted ten times or more. The gene calls are TRBV7-2 and TRBJ2-1; possible D gene TRBD2, 7 bases. CDR3 length: 16 amino acids. Trimming pared 1 base from V and 4 bases from J, leaving 14 bases between. Germline CDR1 SGHTA, CDR2 FQGNSA. CDR3 amino acids: CASSLVSGGEYNEQFF. The CDR3 DNA reads as TGTGCCAGCAGCTTAGTTTCGGGGGGCGAATACAATGAGCAGTTCTTC.

This clonotype was seen ten or more times. The V and J genes are TRBV29-1 and TRBJ2-3; a weak D match, TRBD2 (5 bases). Germline V gene lookup returns CDR1 SQVTM and CDR2 ANQGSEA. The CDR3 has 17 amino acids. Trimming removed 2 bases at V and 0 bases at J, with 18 bases between. The CDR3 DNA is TGCAGCGTTGAATCCCCAGGTGGGGAGCAGAGCACAGATACGCAGTATTTT. Translating gives CSVESPGGEQSTDTQYF.

In this sample, this clonotype turned up many times. The gene calls are TRBV6-1 and TRBJ1-4, with a tentative D call TRBD1 (6 bases). The V end lost 6 bases, the J end lost 5 bases, and 16 bases lay between the germline ends. The germline gives CDR1 MNHNS, CDR2 SASEGT. This CDR3 is 15 amino acids long. The CDR3 is CASRPPGQTNEKLFF. Written as DNA, the CDR3 is TGTGCCAGCAGGCCTCCGGGACAAACGAATGAAAAACTGTTTTTT.

This clonotype has a count of ten or more. In DNA, the CDR3 is TGTGCCAGCAGCCAATACAGCCAAGAGACCCAGTACTTC. Protein product: CASSQYSQETQYF. The rearrangement links TRBV3-1 to TRBJ2-5, with D unclear. Germline lookup yields CDR1 LGHDT and CDR2 YNNKEL (reference sequence). CDR3 size: 13 residues. V was shortened by 2 bases and J by 1 base, with 5 bases between the two germline ends.

Concerning this clonotype itself: With a much larger clone just one base away, this may be a read error. The chain couples TRBV11-2 to TRBJ2-7; 9 nucleotides agree with TRBD1. The CDR3 has 13 residues. Germline CDR1 is SGHAT and CDR2 is FQNNGV. CDR3 coding DNA: TGTGCCAGCAGAAAGGACAGGGGCGACGAGCAGTGCTTC. It yields the protein CASRKDRGDEQCF.

A few counts support this clonotype. The chain has TRBV15 and TRBJ2-5; D is uncertain. The V and J ends lost 0 bases and 5 bases respectively, with 7 bases between them. Germline V lookup: CDR1 LNHNV, CDR2 YYDKDF (reference sequence). This CDR3 has 13 residues. The CDR3 DNA follows: TGTGCCACCAGCAGAGATCGTTGGGAGACCCAGTACTTC. This encodes CATSRDRWETQYF.

The chain uses TRBV19 and TRBJ2-2, with a tentative D call TRBD2 (6 bases). The CDR3 has 15 residues. The germline V gene has CDR1 LNHDA and CDR2 SQIVND (reference sequence). Trimming stripped 7 bases from V and 4 bases from J, with 16 bases between. The CDR3 coding sequence is TGTGCCAGTAAGGGAGGTCTGGCGCGCACCGGGGAGCTGTTTTTT. This translates into CASKGGLARTGELFF.